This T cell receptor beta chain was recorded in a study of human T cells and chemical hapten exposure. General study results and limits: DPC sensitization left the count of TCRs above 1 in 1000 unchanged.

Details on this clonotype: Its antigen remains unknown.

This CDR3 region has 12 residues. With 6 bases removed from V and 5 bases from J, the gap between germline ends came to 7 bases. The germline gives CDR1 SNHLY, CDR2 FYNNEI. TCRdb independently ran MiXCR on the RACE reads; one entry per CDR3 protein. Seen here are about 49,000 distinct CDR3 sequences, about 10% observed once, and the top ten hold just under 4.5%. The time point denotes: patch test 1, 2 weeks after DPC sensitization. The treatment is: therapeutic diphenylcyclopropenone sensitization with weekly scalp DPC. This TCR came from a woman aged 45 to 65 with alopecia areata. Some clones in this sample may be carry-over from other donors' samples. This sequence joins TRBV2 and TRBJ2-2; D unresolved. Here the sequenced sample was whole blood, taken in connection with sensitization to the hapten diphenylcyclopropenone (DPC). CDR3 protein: CASSAKTGELFF. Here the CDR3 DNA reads TGTGCCAGCAGCGCTAAGACCGGGGAGCTGTTTTTT.